This TCR beta chain came from a study of blood T cell repertoires in COVID-19. V shed 5 bases, J shed 4 bases, and the junction held 8 bases outside the gene matches. The CDR3 has 15 amino acids. From germline, CDR1 is SEHNR and CDR2 FQNEAQ (reference sequence). Repertoires were generated with immunoSEQ multiplex PCR, while TCRdb's copy carries only in-frame clones and drops some. The repertoire includes some 240,000 clones, around 83% of them detected once, and roughly 12% sits in the top ten. V gene TRBV7-9 combines with J gene TRBJ2-1, with 7 bases fitting TRBD2. The receptor was derived from a woman aged 60-70 years with active or convalescent COVID-19. Sequencing was done on a sample of peripheral blood. Written as DNA, the CDR3 is TGTGCCAGCAGCCGGGGACTACTAGAATACAATGAGCAGTTCTTC. This gives the protein CASSRGLLEYNEQFF.